The 12 T cell receptor delta chains in this list originate from one sample, sequenced in a study of human gamma delta and Vdelta1 T cells (dated by TCRdb to the late 2010s). The library relied on PCR. The instrument given in TCRdb is Illumina MiSeq. For TCRdb, the public reads were processed anew by CATT, and duplicate DNA sequences were folded into one row. Within this sample are fewer than 7,000 delta-chain clones, with over 9% of them counted one time only. Jointly, the top ten make up roughly 14% of the sample. The sample was naive CD27+ Vdelta1 gamma-delta T cells from blood. Receptors were obtained from a human donor in good health.

Worth noting for this clone: A much bigger clone sits one base away, suggesting this may be a read error. The chain couples TRDV1 to TRDJ1; 9 bases fit TRDD3. Germline V gene sequence: CDR1 TSWWSYY, CDR2 QGS. The CDR3 contains 23 residues. The DNA of the CDR3 is TGTGCTCTTGGGGAATCGGGCCCGGGGTTCCTGAAATCTGGGGGATCGGTTAAAGATAAACGCATCTTT. This sequence encodes CALGESGPGFLKSGGSVKDKRIF.

This clone showed up many times. The chain employs TRDV1 and TRDJ1, with 7 nucleotides matching TRDD3. V lost 4 bases to trimming and J lost 0 bases; unmatched junction nucleotides: 20. The CDR3 is 20 residues long. Per germline, CDR1 TSWWSYY and CDR2 QGS. This chain's CDR3 is CALGVRKGRGYWGYTDKLIF. In DNA form, the CDR3 reads TGTGCTCTTGGGGTCCGTAAGGGTAGGGGGTACTGGGGTTACACCGATAAACTCATCTTT.

In its sample, this clone was seen a few times. This chain connects TRDV1 to TRDJ1; weak D call: TRDD2 (8 bases). The length of the CDR3 is 21 residues. V was shortened by 5 bases and J by 1 base, with 32 bases between the two germline ends. Germline V gene sequence: CDR1 TSWWSYY, CDR2 QGS. CDR3: CALGHNLPDLPRIRGTDKLIF. The CDR3 DNA is TGTGCTCTTGGGCATAACCTCCCCGACCTTCCTAGGATACGCGGCACCGATAAACTCATCTTT.

There are a few counts of this clone. With a far larger clone one base away, a read error is the likely cause. The chain uses TRDV2 and TRDJ1, with a tentative D call TRDD3 (6 bases). V was trimmed by 1 base and J by 1 base, leaving 24 bases between them. The CDR3 has 19 amino acids. Germline V gives CDR1 GEAIGNYY, CDR2 EKD. CDR3: CACDTVPPHGGTLTDKLIF. CDR3 DNA sequence: TGTGCCTGTGACACTGTCCCTCCTCACGGGGGGACCCTCACCGATAAACTCATCTTT.

Points on this clone: The likely explanation is a read error, given a far larger clone one base away. Different DNA sequences within this sample yield the same CDR3. The chain links TRDV1 to TRDJ1, with 7 bases that match TRDD3. The CDR3 length is 20 residues. Looked up from germline, CDR1 is TSWWSYY and CDR2 is QGS. V shed 1 base and J 0 bases; nucleotides not matched to a gene: 17. The chain's CDR3 is CALGEPALGAGSPYTDKLIF. CDR3 DNA: TGTGCTCTTGGGGAACCTGCGCTGGGGGCTGGGAGTCCGTACACCGATAAACTCATCTTT.

Turning to this clone: TCRdb shows a much larger clone's protein in place of this DNA's translation, and the two differ at residue 8, likely through a read error; the protein shown is translated from the DNA. The chain combines TRDV1 with TRDJ1; D perhaps matches TRDD3 (5 bases). Germline V gene data show CDR1 as TSWWSYY and CDR2 as QGS. The CDR3 is made up of 17 amino acids. Trimming took off 2 bases at V and 0 bases at J, with 16 bases between the two ends. The CDR3 reads CALGERLQGSYTDKLIF. The DNA for the CDR3 is TGTGCTCTTGGGGAAAGGCTACAGGGATCGTACACCGATAAACTCATCTTT.

This clone turned up a few times. This chain links TRDV1 with TRDJ1; 10 bases align to TRDD3. CDR1 TSWWSYY and CDR2 QGS come from the germline V gene. This CDR3 contains 27 residues. The junction had 34 bases not matched to a gene; V was cut back by 0 bases and J by 0 bases. Written as DNA, the CDR3 is TGTGCTCTTGGGGAACTCGGAGGGCCCCTAGGGCCCATGAGGGGGATACGCGAGATTTGGCACACCGATAAACTCATCTTT. This encodes CALGELGGPLGPMRGIREIWHTDKLIF.

Notes on this clone: A read error likely explains this, since a far larger clone differs by one base. V is TRDV1 and J is TRDJ1; 10 bases align to TRDD3. The length of the CDR3 is 23 residues. Germline CDR1 is TSWWSYY and CDR2 is QGS. CDR3 nucleotide sequence: TGTGCTCTTGGGGAGAGGGTTCCCCCTCATTCTCGGGGGATACGCGGAATCACCAATAAACTCATCTTT. It codes for CALGERVPPHSRGIRGITNKLIF.

Sample share makes this clone medium-sized (0.01 to 0.1%). The chain combines TRDV1 with TRDJ1; a weak D match, TRDD2 (5 bases). Deletions cut 5 bases from V and 6 bases from J, with 25 bases between. Per the germline V gene, CDR1 is TSWWSYY and CDR2 is QGS. The CDR3 runs to 17 residues. In nucleotides, the CDR3 is TGTGCTCTTGGGCCTACCATTCTCCGCCCCATAAACTATAAACTCATCTTT. It is translated as CALGPTILRPINYKLIF.

This clone was seen more than once but under ten times. With a much larger clone just one base away, this may be a read error. Within the sample, other DNA sequences also encode this same CDR3. The V call is TRDV1, the J call TRDJ2; 11 nucleotides line up with TRDD3. CDR1 TSWWSYY and CDR2 QGS come from the germline V gene. The CDR3 spans 20 residues. In DNA, the CDR3 is TGTGCTCTTGGTGAACGCGTCCAGCAATACTGGGGGATAGTTACAGCACAACTCTTCTTT. Translation: CALGERVQQYWGIVTAQLFF.

In regard to this clone: TCRdb has a much larger clone's protein, which differs at residue 9 from the translation of this DNA, likely because of a read error; what is shown is the protein translated from the DNA. V and J are TRDV1 and TRDJ1; D may be TRDD2 (6 bases). In germline, CDR1 is TSWWSYY, CDR2 QGS. This CDR3 is 17 amino acids long. Between the trimmed V and J ends, which lost 4 bases and 2 bases, there was a span of 20 bases. The CDR3: CALGAFPPPTPTDKLIF. CDR3 in DNA: TGTGCTCTTGGGGCCTTCCCGCCCCCGACTCCTACCGATAAACTCATCTTT.

This clone was counted only a few times. A much more abundant neighbour one base away suggests this may be a read error. Additional DNA sequences in this sample encode the identical CDR3. J is TRDJ1 and V is TRDV1; 7 bases are a match to TRDD3. Germline trimming cut 4 bases from V and 8 bases from J; bases unmatched to any gene: 16. The CDR3 is 16 amino acids. Germline-derived CDR1 and CDR2 are TSWWSYY and QGS. CDR3 coding DNA: TGTGCTCTTGGGGCCTCCAGAGGGTGGGGGACAAGAAAACTCATCTTT. Protein sequence: CALGASRGWGTRKLIF.